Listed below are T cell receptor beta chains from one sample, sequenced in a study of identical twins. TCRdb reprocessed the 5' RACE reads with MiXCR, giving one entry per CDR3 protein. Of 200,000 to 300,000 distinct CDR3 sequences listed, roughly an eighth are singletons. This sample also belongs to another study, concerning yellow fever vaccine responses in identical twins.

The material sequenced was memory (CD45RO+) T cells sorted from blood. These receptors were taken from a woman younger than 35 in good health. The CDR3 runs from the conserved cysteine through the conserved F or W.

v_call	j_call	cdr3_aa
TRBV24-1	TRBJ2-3	CATSELGLAGLDTQYF
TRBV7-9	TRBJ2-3	CASSLVRNEGDTQYF
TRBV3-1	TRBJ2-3	CASSQALRTGVTDTQYF
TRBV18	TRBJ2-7	CASSPGLAGAGYEQYF
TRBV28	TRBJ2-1	CASRPTSLYNEQFF
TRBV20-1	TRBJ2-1	CSARGPASSNNEQFF
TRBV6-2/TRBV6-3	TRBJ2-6	CASSRRGGGSGANVLTF
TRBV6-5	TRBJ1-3	CASSSGASGNTIYF
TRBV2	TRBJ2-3	CASSDGTGTDTQYF
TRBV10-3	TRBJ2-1	CAISGAEGRNEQFF
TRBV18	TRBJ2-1	CASSPQSLGGHEQFF
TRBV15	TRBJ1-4	CATSTGGLGKLFF
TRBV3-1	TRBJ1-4	CASSQGSNSWSEKLFF
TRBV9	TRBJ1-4	CASSVGVGTVGEKLFF
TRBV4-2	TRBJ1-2	CASSQEEQGGNGYTF
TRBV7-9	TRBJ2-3	CASSFTGADTQYF
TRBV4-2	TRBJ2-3	CASSQMRPGLAGAFSDTQYF
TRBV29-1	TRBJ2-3	CSVDVTGADTQYF
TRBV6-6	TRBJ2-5	CASSSGTSGTQYF
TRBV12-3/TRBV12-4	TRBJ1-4	CASSSGTLPTNEKLFF
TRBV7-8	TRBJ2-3	CASSARQGNTDTQYF
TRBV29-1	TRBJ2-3	CSVVIAGGSTQYF
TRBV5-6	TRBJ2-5	CASSPTGLQETQYF
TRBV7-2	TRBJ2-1	CASSLFLGNEQFF
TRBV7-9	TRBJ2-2	CASSLARGNAGELFF
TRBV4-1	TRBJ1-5	CASSQDGTPGEPQHF
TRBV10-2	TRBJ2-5	CASSELGQGRETQYF
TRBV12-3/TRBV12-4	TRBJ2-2	CASTRDRATGELFF
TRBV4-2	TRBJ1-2	CASSQDPALNYGYTF
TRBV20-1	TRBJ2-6	CSASTGGVSGANVLTF
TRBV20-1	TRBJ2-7	CSARDMRGGSYEQYF
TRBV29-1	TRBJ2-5	CSAPAGEETQYF
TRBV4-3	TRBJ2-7	CASSRQLGSYYEQYF
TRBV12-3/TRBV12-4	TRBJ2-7	CASSTGHSYEQYF
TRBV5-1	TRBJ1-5	CASSLGEGEQPQHF
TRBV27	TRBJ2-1	CASSPDPFNEQFF
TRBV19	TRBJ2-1	CASSTGLGDYNEQFF
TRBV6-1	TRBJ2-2	CASVPPGDTGELFF
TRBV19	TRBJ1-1	CASETYGGDTEAFF
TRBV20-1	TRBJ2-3	CSARVLGSTDTQYF
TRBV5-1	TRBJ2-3	CASSSTSGVLDTQYF
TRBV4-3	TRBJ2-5	CASSQEPRGETQYF
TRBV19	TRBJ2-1	CASSIVASTYNEQFF
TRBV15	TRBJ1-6	CATSRGWRTVDSPLHF
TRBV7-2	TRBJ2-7	CASSPGGPASYEQYF
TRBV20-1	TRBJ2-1	CSASGHINEQFF